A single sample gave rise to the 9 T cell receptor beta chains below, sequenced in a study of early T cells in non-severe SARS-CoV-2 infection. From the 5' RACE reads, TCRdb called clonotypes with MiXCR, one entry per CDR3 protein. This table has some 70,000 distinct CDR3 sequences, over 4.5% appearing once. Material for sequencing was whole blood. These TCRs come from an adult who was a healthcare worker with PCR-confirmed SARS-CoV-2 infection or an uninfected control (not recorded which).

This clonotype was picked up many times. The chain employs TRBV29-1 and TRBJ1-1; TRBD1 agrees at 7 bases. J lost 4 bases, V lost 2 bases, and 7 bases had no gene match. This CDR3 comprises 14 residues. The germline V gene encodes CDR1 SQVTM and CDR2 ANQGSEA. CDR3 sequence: CSVETRTGGTEAFF. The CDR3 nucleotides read TGCAGCGTTGAAACTCGGACAGGAGGCACTGAAGCTTTCTTT.

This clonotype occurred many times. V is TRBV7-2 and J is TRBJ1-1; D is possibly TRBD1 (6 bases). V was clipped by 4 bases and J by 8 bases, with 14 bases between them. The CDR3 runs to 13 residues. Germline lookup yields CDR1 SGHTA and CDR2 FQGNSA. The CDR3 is CASSSMGGQEAFF. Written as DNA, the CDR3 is TGTGCCAGCAGCTCTATGGGGGGACAAGAAGCTTTCTTT.

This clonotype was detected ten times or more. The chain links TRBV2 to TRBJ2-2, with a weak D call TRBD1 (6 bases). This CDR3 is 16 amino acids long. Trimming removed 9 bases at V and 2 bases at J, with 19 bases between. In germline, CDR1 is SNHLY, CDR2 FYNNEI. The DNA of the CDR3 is TGTGCCAGTCACAGGGATTCTAGGATTAACACCGGGGAGCTGTTTTTT. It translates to CASHRDSRINTGELFF.

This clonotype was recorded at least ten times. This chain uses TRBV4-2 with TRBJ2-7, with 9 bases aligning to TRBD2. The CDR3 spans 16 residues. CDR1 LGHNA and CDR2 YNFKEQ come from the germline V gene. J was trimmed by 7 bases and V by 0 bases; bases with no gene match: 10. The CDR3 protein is CASSQDLLAGPREQYF. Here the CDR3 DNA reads TGTGCCAGCAGCCAAGATCTACTAGCGGGCCCTAGGGAGCAGTACTTC.

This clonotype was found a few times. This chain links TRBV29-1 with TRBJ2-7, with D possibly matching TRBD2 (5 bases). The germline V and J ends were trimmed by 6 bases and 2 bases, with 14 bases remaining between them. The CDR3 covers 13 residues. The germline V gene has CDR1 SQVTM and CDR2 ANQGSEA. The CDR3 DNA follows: TGCAGCGTGAGAGCGGCGTACCCCTACGAGCAGTACTTC. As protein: CSVRAAYPYEQYF.

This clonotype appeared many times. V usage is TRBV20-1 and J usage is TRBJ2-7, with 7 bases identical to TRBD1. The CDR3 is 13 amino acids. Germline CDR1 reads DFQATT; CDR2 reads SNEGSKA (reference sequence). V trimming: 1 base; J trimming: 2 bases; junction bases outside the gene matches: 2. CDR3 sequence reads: CSARAGGTYEQYF. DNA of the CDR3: TGCAGTGCTAGAGCAGGGGGTACCTACGAGCAGTACTTC.

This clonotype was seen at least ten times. The chain's CDR3 is CASSLPGTEGRGNQPQHF. DNA for the CDR3: TGTGCCAGCAGCTTACCGGGGACAGAGGGTCGGGGCAATCAGCCCCAGCATTTT. The chain uses TRBV7-9 and TRBJ1-5; 7 nucleotides align to TRBD1. The germline gives CDR1 SEHNR, CDR2 FQNEAQ (reference sequence). This CDR3 comprises 18 residues. Losses at the gene ends were 2 bases for V and 2 bases for J; bases not matched to a gene: 12.

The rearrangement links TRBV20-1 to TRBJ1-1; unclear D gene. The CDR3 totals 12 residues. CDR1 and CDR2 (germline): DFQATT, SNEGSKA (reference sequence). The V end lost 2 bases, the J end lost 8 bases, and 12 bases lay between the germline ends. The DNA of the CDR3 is TGCAGTGCTAGATTCCGAACTTTGGAAGCTTTCTTT. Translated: CSARFRTLEAFF.

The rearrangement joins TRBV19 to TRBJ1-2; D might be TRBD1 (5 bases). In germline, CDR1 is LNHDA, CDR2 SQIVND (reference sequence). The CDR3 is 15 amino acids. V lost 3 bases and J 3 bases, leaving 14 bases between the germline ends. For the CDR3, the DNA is TGTGCCAGTAGTATTCGGGGTGCGGGGGACTATGGCTACACCTTC. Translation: CASSIRGAGDYGYTF.